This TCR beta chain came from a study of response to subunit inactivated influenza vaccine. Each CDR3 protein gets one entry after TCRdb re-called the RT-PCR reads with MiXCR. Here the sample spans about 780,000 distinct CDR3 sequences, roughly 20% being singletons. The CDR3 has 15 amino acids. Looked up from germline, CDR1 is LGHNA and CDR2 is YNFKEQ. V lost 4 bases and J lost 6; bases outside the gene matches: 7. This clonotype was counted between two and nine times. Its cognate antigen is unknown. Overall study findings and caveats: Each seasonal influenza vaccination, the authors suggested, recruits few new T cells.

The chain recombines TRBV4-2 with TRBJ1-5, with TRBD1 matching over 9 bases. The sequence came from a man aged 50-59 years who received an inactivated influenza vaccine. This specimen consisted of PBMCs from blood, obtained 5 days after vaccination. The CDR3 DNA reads TGTGCCAGCAGCCGGAACCGGGACAGGGCTCAGCCCCAGCATTTT. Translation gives CASSRNRDRAQPQHF.